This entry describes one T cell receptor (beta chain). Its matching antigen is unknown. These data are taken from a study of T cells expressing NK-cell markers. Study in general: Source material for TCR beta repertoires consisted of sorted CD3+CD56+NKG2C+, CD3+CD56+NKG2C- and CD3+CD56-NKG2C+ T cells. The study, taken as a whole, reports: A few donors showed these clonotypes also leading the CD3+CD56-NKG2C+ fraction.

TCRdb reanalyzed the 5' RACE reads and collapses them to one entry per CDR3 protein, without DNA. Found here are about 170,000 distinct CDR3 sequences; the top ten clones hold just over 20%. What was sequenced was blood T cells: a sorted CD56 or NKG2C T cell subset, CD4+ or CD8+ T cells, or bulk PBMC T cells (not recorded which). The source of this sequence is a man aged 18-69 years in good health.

The chain's CDR3 is CASSPPTGSLGYTF. This sequence joins TRBV18 and TRBJ1-2; no DNA is available, so the TRBD1 call from TCRdb remains unchecked. The CDR3 runs to 14 residues. The germline V gene has CDR1 KGHSH and CDR2 LQKENI.